This record looks at one T cell receptor (beta chain) sequence and its context. The data are from a study of sequential checkpoint blockade in melanoma. The overall study: After both sequences, patients received maintenance nivolumab.

Using immunoSEQ multiplex PCR, the repertoire was profiled, and TCRdb retains in-frame clones only, with some absent. The profile covers fewer than 35,000 clones, with approximately 86% appearing a single time and roughly a fifth taken by the ten largest. In germline, CDR1 is SNHLY, CDR2 FYNNEI. This CDR3 comprises 14 residues. The V gene lost 8 bases and the J gene lost 0 bases, with 13 bases spanning the gap. The sample's treatment: randomized to nivolumab then ipilimumab (arm A) or the reverse (arm B). PBMC sorting kept live CD3+CD8+ cells without CD19 or CD56. The specimen comprised CD8+ T cells sorted from blood (inferred from file names), sampled from a patient given nivolumab and ipilimumab in sequence. The clonotype originates from a human donor with melanoma. The genes are TRBV2 and TRBJ1-1; no clear D. The CDR3 coding sequence is TGTGCCAGCCAGACGGGTTTCATGAACACTGAAGCTTTCTTT. Translated: CASQTGFMNTEAFF.